A selection of T cell receptor beta chains follows, all from one sample in a study of human T cells and chemical hapten exposure. TCRdb re-analysed the RACE reads in MiXCR, keeping a single row per CDR3 protein. The table includes roughly 180,000 distinct CDR3 sequences, approximately 20% detected once. The starting material was whole blood, obtained in connection with sensitization to the hapten diphenylcyclopropenone (DPC). The receptors were sampled from a woman in her fifties or sixties with alopecia areata. Some clones in this sample may be carry-over from other donors' samples. Both conserved end residues are part of each CDR3. Each record gives: V gene, D gene, CDR3 length, clone size, J gene, CDR3 protein, CDR3 DNA. The D gene is left open where the match is weak. A row's size may be missing; if present it is once, few, many or a size class.

V gene: TRBV12-3/TRBV12-4
D gene: TRBD2
CDR3 length: 14
clone size: many
J gene: TRBJ2-3
CDR3 protein: CASRTSGGGDTQYF
CDR3 DNA: TGTGCCAGCAGAACGTCCGGGGGGGGGGATACGCAGTATTTT

V gene: TRBV11-3
D gene: .
CDR3 length: 14
clone size: few
J gene: TRBJ1-1
CDR3 protein: CASSLGMGDTEAFF
CDR3 DNA: TGTGCCAGCAGCTTAGGCATGGGGGACACTGAAGCTTTCTTT

V gene: TRBV5-1
D gene: .
CDR3 length: 14
clone size: few
J gene: TRBJ2-3
CDR3 protein: CASSLAQDTDTQYF
CDR3 DNA: TGCGCCAGCAGCTTGGCCCAGGACACAGATACGCAGTATTTT

V gene: TRBV2
D gene: .
CDR3 length: 16
clone size: many
J gene: TRBJ1-1
CDR3 protein: CASSESRGSTNTEAFF
CDR3 DNA: TGTGCCAGCAGTGAATCCCGGGGGTCCACGAACACTGAAGCTTTCTTT

V gene: TRBV12-3/TRBV12-4
D gene: TRBD1
CDR3 length: 15
clone size: .
J gene: TRBJ2-1
CDR3 protein: CASRADRATYNEQFF
CDR3 DNA: TGTGCCAGCAGGGCCGACAGGGCTACCTACAATGAGCAGTTCTTC

V gene: TRBV25-1
D gene: TRBD2
CDR3 length: 13
clone size: .
J gene: TRBJ2-7
CDR3 protein: CASSNTGTSGAYF
CDR3 DNA: TGTGCCAGCAGTAATACCGGGACTAGCGGGGCGTACTTC

V gene: TRBV7-2
D gene: .
CDR3 length: 14
clone size: few
J gene: TRBJ2-5
CDR3 protein: CASSPGPPPETQYF
CDR3 DNA: TGTGCCAGCAGTCCTGGCCCCCCGCCAGAGACCCAGTACTTC

V gene: TRBV4-2
D gene: .
CDR3 length: 15
clone size: .
J gene: TRBJ2-1
CDR3 protein: CASSQFEEAYNEQFF
CDR3 DNA: TGTGCCAGCAGCCAGTTCGAGGAAGCCTACAATGAGCAGTTCTTC

V gene: TRBV20-1
D gene: TRBD1
CDR3 length: 13
clone size: few
J gene: TRBJ1-6
CDR3 protein: CSAEDRFNSPLHF
CDR3 DNA: TGCAGTGCTGAGGACAGGTTTAATTCACCCCTCCACTTT

V gene: TRBV29-1
D gene: .
CDR3 length: 10
clone size: few
J gene: TRBJ2-1
CDR3 protein: CSVEGDEQFF
CDR3 DNA: TGCAGCGTTGAAGGCGATGAGCAGTTCTTC

V gene: TRBV3-1
D gene: .
CDR3 length: 13
clone size: many
J gene: TRBJ1-5
CDR3 protein: CASSQDRNQPQHF
CDR3 DNA: TGTGCCAGCAGCCAAGACAGAAATCAGCCCCAGCATTTT

V gene: TRBV15
D gene: TRBD1
CDR3 length: 17
clone size: .
J gene: TRBJ1-2
CDR3 protein: CATSRDTGSGQNYGYTF
CDR3 DNA: TGTGCCACCAGCAGAGATACCGGATCGGGACAGAACTATGGCTACACCTTC

V gene: TRBV6-6
D gene: TRBD1
CDR3 length: 13
clone size: few
J gene: TRBJ1-2
CDR3 protein: CASSDRGEEGYTF
CDR3 DNA: TGTGCCAGCTCGGACAGGGGAGAAGAAGGCTACACCTTC

V gene: TRBV20-1
D gene: .
CDR3 length: 14
clone size: few
J gene: TRBJ1-6
CDR3 protein: CSAPPPLGGSPLHF
CDR3 DNA: TGCAGTGCCCCCCCTCCGTTGGGGGGTTCACCCCTCCACTTT

V gene: TRBV5-1
D gene: .
CDR3 length: 14
clone size: few
J gene: TRBJ1-1
CDR3 protein: CASGLGQVNTEAFF
CDR3 DNA: TGCGCCAGCGGATTGGGTCAGGTAAACACTGAAGCTTTCTTT

V gene: TRBV5-1
D gene: .
CDR3 length: 14
clone size: few
J gene: TRBJ1-6
CDR3 protein: CASSLAQRNSPLHF
CDR3 DNA: TGCGCCAGCAGCTTGGCTCAGAGGAATTCACCCCTCCACTTT

V gene: TRBV20-1
D gene: TRBD1
CDR3 length: 14
clone size: few
J gene: TRBJ2-5
CDR3 protein: CSAQGDRLKETQYF
CDR3 DNA: TGCAGTGCTCAAGGGGACAGACTAAAAGAGACCCAGTACTTC

V gene: TRBV7-9
D gene: TRBD2
CDR3 length: 15
clone size: .
J gene: TRBJ2-3
CDR3 protein: CASSPWTRTTDTQYF
CDR3 DNA: TGTGCCAGCAGTCCATGGACTAGAACTACAGATACGCAGTATTTT

V gene: TRBV15
D gene: TRBD2
CDR3 length: 18
clone size: .
J gene: TRBJ2-7
CDR3 protein: CATSRDSSGRTVAGEQYF
CDR3 DNA: TGTGCCACCAGCAGAGATTCTAGCGGGAGGACGGTCGCTGGCGAGCAGTACTTC

V gene: TRBV12-3/TRBV12-4
D gene: .
CDR3 length: 16
clone size: few
J gene: TRBJ2-1
CDR3 protein: CASSPLGFNSYNEQFF
CDR3 DNA: TGTGCCAGCAGTCCTCTAGGGTTCAACTCCTACAATGAGCAGTTCTTC

V gene: TRBV7-3
D gene: TRBD2
CDR3 length: 16
clone size: few
J gene: TRBJ2-3
CDR3 protein: CASSLLAGGGADTQYF
CDR3 DNA: TGTGCCAGCAGCTTACTAGCGGGAGGGGGGGCAGATACGCAGTATTTT

V gene: TRBV20-1
D gene: .
CDR3 length: 14
clone size: .
J gene: TRBJ2-7
CDR3 protein: CSAREDPTSYEQYF
CDR3 DNA: TGCAGTGCTAGAGAGGATCCAACGTCCTACGAGCAGTACTTC

V gene: TRBV2
D gene: .
CDR3 length: 13
clone size: .
J gene: TRBJ1-3
CDR3 protein: CASSADLGNTIYF
CDR3 DNA: TGTGCCAGCAGTGCCGACCTTGGAAACACCATATATTTT

V gene: TRBV10-3
D gene: .
CDR3 length: 12
clone size: few
J gene: TRBJ2-1
CDR3 protein: CAIRTNPNEQFF
CDR3 DNA: TGTGCCATCAGAACAAATCCGAATGAGCAGTTCTTC

V gene: TRBV10-3
D gene: .
CDR3 length: 12
clone size: few
J gene: TRBJ2-3
CDR3 protein: CAISPGTDTQYF
CDR3 DNA: TGTGCCATCAGCCCAGGCACAGATACGCAGTATTTT

V gene: TRBV7-9
D gene: .
CDR3 length: 14
clone size: .
J gene: TRBJ2-7
CDR3 protein: CASSVNLAPYEQYF
CDR3 DNA: TGTGCCAGCAGCGTGAACCTGGCCCCCTACGAGCAGTACTTC

V gene: TRBV14
D gene: TRBD1
CDR3 length: 17
clone size: few
J gene: TRBJ1-1
CDR3 protein: CASSQEFGDRGGTEAFF
CDR3 DNA: TGTGCCAGCAGCCAAGAATTCGGTGACAGGGGCGGCACTGAAGCTTTCTTT

V gene: TRBV27
D gene: .
CDR3 length: 14
clone size: few
J gene: TRBJ1-1
CDR3 protein: CASSLSRGVTEAFF
CDR3 DNA: TGTGCCAGCAGTTTATCCCGGGGTGTCACTGAAGCTTTCTTT

V gene: TRBV21-1
D gene: .
CDR3 length: 14
clone size: many
J gene: TRBJ1-6
CDR3 protein: CARRSLAGNSPLHF
CDR3 DNA: TGTGCCAGACGATCACTTGCTGGGAATTCACCCCTCCACTTT

V gene: TRBV20-1
D gene: TRBD2
CDR3 length: 13
clone size: few
J gene: TRBJ2-7
CDR3 protein: CSASGLVTGEQYF
CDR3 DNA: TGCAGTGCTTCGGGACTAGTAACGGGGGAGCAGTACTTC

V gene: TRBV2
D gene: TRBD2
CDR3 length: 15
clone size: .
J gene: TRBJ2-3
CDR3 protein: CASSRLAASTDTQYF
CDR3 DNA: TGTGCCAGCTCTCGACTAGCGGCGAGCACCGATACGCAGTATTTT

V gene: TRBV2
D gene: .
CDR3 length: 13
clone size: .
J gene: TRBJ2-1
CDR3 protein: CASSEQPRNEQFF
CDR3 DNA: TGTGCCAGCAGTGAACAACCGCGGAATGAGCAGTTCTTC

V gene: TRBV25-1
D gene: TRBD2
CDR3 length: 14
clone size: .
J gene: TRBJ2-5
CDR3 protein: CASSRLAGYETQYF
CDR3 DNA: TGTGCCAGCAGTCGGCTAGCGGGATATGAGACCCAGTACTTC

V gene: TRBV5-1
D gene: TRBD2
CDR3 length: 15
clone size: few
J gene: TRBJ2-1
CDR3 protein: CASSQGLAGGDEQFF
CDR3 DNA: TGCGCCAGCAGCCAGGGACTAGCGGGAGGAGATGAGCAGTTCTTC

V gene: TRBV6-5
D gene: TRBD1
CDR3 length: 14
clone size: .
J gene: TRBJ1-3
CDR3 protein: CASSLDRGGNTIYF
CDR3 DNA: TGTGCCAGCAGCCTCGACAGGGGAGGAAACACCATATATTTT

V gene: TRBV20-1
D gene: .
CDR3 length: 14
clone size: .
J gene: TRBJ1-2
CDR3 protein: CSAPNMGAYYGYTF
CDR3 DNA: TGCAGTGCCCCGAACATGGGGGCCTACTATGGCTACACCTTC

V gene: TRBV6-5
D gene: .
CDR3 length: 17
clone size: .
J gene: TRBJ2-7
CDR3 protein: CASSYSKGRQRSYEQYF
CDR3 DNA: TGTGCCAGCAGTTACTCGAAGGGGAGGCAACGGTCCTACGAGCAGTACTTC

V gene: TRBV29-1
D gene: TRBD2
CDR3 length: 14
clone size: few
J gene: TRBJ2-2
CDR3 protein: CSVRAGGTGGELFF
CDR3 DNA: TGCAGCGTCAGAGCGGGAGGGACGGGCGGGGAGCTGTTTTTT

V gene: TRBV5-1
D gene: .
CDR3 length: 12
clone size: few
J gene: TRBJ2-7
CDR3 protein: CASSPRGLEQYF
CDR3 DNA: TGCGCCAGCAGCCCCAGGGGTCTCGAGCAGTACTTC

V gene: TRBV11-2
D gene: TRBD2
CDR3 length: 16
clone size: .
J gene: TRBJ2-5
CDR3 protein: CASSLPSTSGTETQYF
CDR3 DNA: TGTGCCAGCAGCTTACCCAGCACTAGCGGGACCGAGACCCAGTACTTC

V gene: TRBV12-3/TRBV12-4
D gene: .
CDR3 length: 16
clone size: .
J gene: TRBJ1-5
CDR3 protein: CASSFKTGIGSQPQHF
CDR3 DNA: TGTGCCAGCAGTTTTAAAACAGGGATAGGGAGTCAGCCCCAGCATTTT